This is a list of T cell receptor beta chains from one sample in a study of long-term antiretroviral therapy in people with HIV. Profiled with immunoSEQ multiplex PCR; TCRdb holds only in-frame clones, not every one. The sample gives some 14,000 clones, about four fifths of which show up once; approximately 20% is in the top ten. The sequencing used unsorted PBMCs, collected just before starting antiretroviral therapy. The receptors originated from a man in his forties or fifties with HIV. Both conserved end residues are part of each CDR3. A D gene is named only where the DNA matches it firmly. Size is stated for part of the rows, as once, few or many counts, or as a class when the clone is expanded.

J | size | D | V | CDR3 | DNA
TRBJ2-7 | once | - | TRBV28 | CASSSPGKSYEQYF | TGTGCCAGCAGCTCACCAGGGAAATCCTACGAGCAGTACTTC
TRBJ2-7 | - | - | TRBV5-1 | CASSLLGDYEQYF | TGCGCCAGCAGCTTGCTGGGCGACTACGAGCAGTACTTC
TRBJ1-5 | - | - | TRBV19 | CASSIVHQPQHF | TGTGCCAGTAGTATAGTTCATCAGCCCCAGCATTTT
TRBJ2-3 | - | - | TRBV12-5 | CASGLGSRDTQYF | TGTGCTAGTGGTTTGGGGTCCAGAGATACGCAGTATTTT
TRBJ2-1 | - | TRBD1 | TRBV14 | CASSHPGQEKSYNEQFF | TGTGCCAGCAGCCATCCGGGACAGGAGAAATCCTACAATGAGCAGTTCTTC
TRBJ1-4 | - | TRBD1 | TRBV19 | CASGQGATNEKLFF | TGTGCCAGCGGACAGGGGGCAACTAATGAAAAACTGTTTTTT
TRBJ1-1 | - | - | TRBV2 | CASSRTEAFF | TGTGCCAGCAGTCGGACTGAAGCTTTCTTT
TRBJ1-5 | - | - | TRBV6-7 | CASTWGGGGNQPQHF | TGTGCCTCTACCTGGGGCGGGGGCGGCAATCAGCCCCAGCATTTT
TRBJ2-7 | - | TRBD1 | TRBV4-1 | CASSQDRVGYEQYF | TGCGCCAGCAGCCAGGACAGGGTGGGCTACGAGCAGTACTTC
TRBJ1-1 | - | - | TRBV6-5 | CASSYGGNTEAFF | TGTGCCAGCAGTTACGGTGGGAACACTGAAGCTTTCTTT
TRBJ2-1 | - | - | TRBV11-3 | CASSSRVGYNEQFF | TGTGCCAGCAGCTCGAGGGTTGGATACAATGAGCAGTTCTTC
TRBJ2-7 | - | - | TRBV2 | CASSPLETGDLREQYF | TGTGCCAGCAGTCCGCTGGAAACGGGGGACCTACGGGAGCAGTACTTC
TRBJ2-7 | - | TRBD2 | TRBV7-2 | CASSLVPGGYEQYF | TGTGCCAGCAGCTTAGTTCCGGGAGGGTACGAGCAGTACTTC
TRBJ2-2 | - | - | TRBV6-5 | CASSYRGRDTGELFF | TGTGCCAGCAGTTACCGAGGACGGGACACCGGGGAGCTGTTTTTT
TRBJ2-7 | - | - | TRBV5-1 | CASSLGSSSYEQYF | TGCGCCAGCAGCTTAGGCAGCAGCTCCTACGAGCAGTACTTC
TRBJ2-3 | - | - | TRBV27 | CASSLVGGGLTDTQYF | TGTGCCAGCAGTTTAGTAGGTGGGGGTTTAACAGATACGCAGTATTTT
TRBJ1-6 | once | - | TRBV28 | CASSLARGHSPLHF | TGTGCCAGCAGTTTGGCCAGGGGACATTCACCCCTCCACTTT
TRBJ1-1 | - | TRBD1 | TRBV4-1 | CASSVQDREDSEAFF | TGCGCCAGCAGCGTACAAGACAGGGAGGACTCTGAAGCTTTCTTT
TRBJ1-1 | - | - | TRBV19 | CASSIRASLGREAFF | TGTGCCAGTAGTATCCGGGCAAGCCTCGGGCGTGAAGCTTTCTTT
TRBJ2-7 | once | TRBD1 | TRBV2 | CASSEPWDRQTYEQYF | TGTGCCAGCAGTGAACCATGGGACAGGCAAACCTACGAGCAGTACTTC
TRBJ2-1 | few | - | TRBV19 | CASSIMGGSGNEQFF | TGTGCCAGTAGTATAATGGGGGGATCCGGCAATGAGCAGTTCTTC
TRBJ2-7 | few | - | TRBV5-4 | CASSLGPESSYEQYF | TGTGCCAGCAGCTTAGGTCCTGAAAGCTCCTACGAGCAGTACTTC
TRBJ2-1 | - | - | TRBV2 | CASSEATSYNEQFF | TGTGCCAGCAGTGAGGCCACCTCCTACAATGAGCAGTTCTTC
TRBJ2-3 | - | TRBD1 | TRBV18 | CASSLDRDTQYF | TGTGCCAGCTCACTGGACAGGGATACGCAGTATTTT
TRBJ2-7 | - | TRBD2 | TRBV30 | CAWSVLGLAGGVDEQYF | TGTGCCTGGAGTGTACTGGGACTAGCGGGAGGGGTCGACGAGCAGTACTTC
TRBJ2-5 | - | TRBD2 | TRBV5-1 | CASSWGLAGVGETQYF | TGCGCCAGCAGCTGGGGACTAGCGGGAGTCGGGGAGACCCAGTACTTC
TRBJ1-6 | - | TRBD1 | TRBV27 | CASSLSSGGYNSPLHF | TGTGCCAGCAGTTTATCATCAGGGGGCTATAATTCACCCCTCCACTTT
TRBJ2-1 | - | TRBD2 | TRBV5-4 | CASSPGLAGVNEQFF | TGTGCCAGCAGCCCCGGACTAGCGGGAGTGAATGAGCAGTTCTTC
TRBJ1-1 | few | TRBD1 | TRBV7-2 | CASSSRTGTNTEAFF | TGTGCCAGCAGCTCAAGGACAGGGACAAACACTGAAGCTTTCTTT
TRBJ2-7 | - | - | TRBV6-5 | CATAEGIHYEQYF | TGTGCCACCGCGGAGGGTATTCACTACGAGCAGTACTTC
TRBJ1-4 | - | TRBD1 | TRBV4-1 | CASSRWTGGSGEKLFF | TGCGCCAGCAGCCGATGGACAGGGGGCAGTGGTGAAAAACTGTTTTTT
TRBJ1-1 | - | TRBD1 | TRBV10-3 | CACRGQTNTEAFF | TGTGCCTGCAGGGGGCAGACGAACACTGAAGCTTTCTTT
TRBJ2-3 | - | TRBD1 | TRBV5-4 | CASSPSGGRADTQYF | TGTGCCAGCAGCCCTTCAGGGGGCCGGGCAGATACGCAGTATTTT
TRBJ2-7 | - | TRBD2 | TRBV6-5 | CASSGLAGGYEQYF | TGTGCCAGCAGTGGACTAGCGGGGGGCTACGAGCAGTACTTC
TRBJ2-3 | - | - | TRBV7-8 | CASSLAPAEETTDTQYF | TGTGCCAGCAGCTTAGCGCCTGCGGAGGAGACCACAGATACGCAGTATTTT
TRBJ1-2 | - | - | TRBV6-5 | CASSYTGLYGYTF | TGTGCCAGCAGTTACACCGGACTCTATGGCTACACCTTC